Listed below are T cell receptor beta chains from one sample, sequenced in a study of shared T cell receptors in the human thymus. Data came from immunoSEQ multiplex PCR; TCRdb stores just in-frame clones and leaves some out. The sample lists about 380,000 clones; 95% were seen once. The source material was thymocytes. The receptor set was obtained from a human donor. CDR3s include the opening cysteine and the closing phenylalanine or tryptophan. Each record gives: V gene, clone size, J gene, D gene, CDR3 protein, CDR3 DNA. A D gene is named only where the DNA matches it firmly. Rows may omit the clone size; those that give it use once, few, many or a size class.

TRBV28	NA	TRBJ2-1	NA	CASSLRELYNEQFF	TGTGCCAGCAGTTTACGGGAGCTCTACAATGAGCAGTTCTTC
TRBV28	NA	TRBJ1-5	NA	CASSPTGLQKGDNQPQHF	TGTGCCAGCTCCCCAACAGGACTCCAGAAGGGTGACAATCAGCCCCAGCATTTT
TRBV4-1	NA	TRBJ1-1	NA	CASSQQPYTEAFF	TGCGCCAGCAGCCAACAACCGTACACTGAAGCTTTCTTT
TRBV29-1	NA	TRBJ1-2	NA	CSAQGVDYGYTF	TGCAGCGCCCAGGGAGTTGACTATGGCTACACCTTC
TRBV28	NA	TRBJ2-5	NA	CASSLVHGETQYF	TGTGCCAGCAGTTTGGTCCACGGGGAGACCCAGTACTTC
TRBV4-1	NA	TRBJ1-1	NA	CASRVPGQSRTEAFF	TGCGCCAGCAGGGTCCCGGGACAAAGTAGAACTGAAGCTTTCTTT
TRBV29-1	NA	TRBJ2-6	NA	CSVVHREVSGANVLTF	TGCAGCGTTGTACACAGGGAGGTCTCTGGGGCCAACGTCCTGACTTTC
TRBV9	NA	TRBJ1-3	NA	CASSVLPGAHGWSGNTIYF	TGTGCCAGCAGCGTACTCCCAGGGGCCCACGGCTGGTCTGGAAACACCATATATTTT
TRBV6-6	once	TRBJ1-2	NA	CASIHVEGKRSYGYTF	TGTGCCAGCATTCACGTCGAAGGGAAGAGGAGCTATGGCTACACCTTC
TRBV11-2	NA	TRBJ2-7	NA	CASSFSGGTVSYEQYF	TGTGCCAGCAGCTTTAGTGGGGGGACAGTTTCCTACGAGCAGTACTTC
TRBV4-1	NA	TRBJ2-1	TRBD2	CASSQRTSRWNEQFF	TGCGCCAGCAGCCAAAGGACTAGCCGTTGGAATGAGCAGTTCTTC
TRBV6-5	NA	TRBJ1-1	NA	CASSYSPEGANTEAFF	TGTGCCAGCAGTTACTCGCCAGAAGGAGCGAACACTGAAGCTTTCTTT
TRBV15	once	TRBJ2-1	TRBD1	CATSKVLGDRRYNEQFF	TGTGCCACCAGCAAGGTCCTAGGGGACAGAAGGTACAATGAGCAGTTCTTC
TRBV4-2	NA	TRBJ2-1	NA	CASSQDREGGEQFF	TGTGCCAGCAGCCAAGATAGGGAAGGTGGTGAGCAGTTCTTC
TRBV27	once	TRBJ2-7	TRBD2	CASSQGREDYEQYF	TGTGCCAGCAGTCAAGGCCGGGAGGACTACGAGCAGTACTTC
TRBV7-9	NA	TRBJ2-7	NA	CASSLEGGPYEQYF	TGTGCCAGCAGCTTAGAAGGCGGCCCCTACGAGCAGTACTTC
TRBV5-1	NA	TRBJ1-3	NA	CASSLDGSSGNTIYF	TGCGCCAGCAGCTTGGACGGGAGCTCTGGAAACACCATATATTTT
TRBV6-5	NA	TRBJ2-4	NA	CASSYSSGLAKNIQYF	TGTGCCAGCAGTTACTCGTCAGGGCTAGCCAAAAACATTCAGTACTTC
TRBV11-3	NA	TRBJ2-5	NA	CASSSVGQETQYF	TGTGCCAGCAGCTCCGTGGGGCAAGAGACCCAGTACTTC
TRBV28	NA	TRBJ1-2	TRBD1	CASSLPGGRGYTF	TGTGCCAGCAGTTTACCAGGGGGCAGGGGCTACACCTTC
TRBV11-2	NA	TRBJ2-7	NA	CASSLGFQNPYEQYF	TGTGCCAGCAGCTTAGGCTTCCAGAATCCCTACGAGCAGTACTTC
TRBV19	NA	TRBJ2-5	TRBD1	CASSISRGIGETQYF	TGTGCCAGTAGTATTTCCAGGGGGATCGGAGAGACCCAGTACTTC
TRBV6-6	NA	TRBJ1-1	NA	CASRQQGPQNTEAFF	TGTGCCAGCAGGCAACAGGGTCCCCAGAACACTGAAGCTTTCTTT
TRBV27	NA	TRBJ2-7	NA	CASSLGGFSYEQYF	TGTGCCAGCAGCCTGGGCGGGTTCTCCTACGAGCAGTACTTC
TRBV25-1	NA	TRBJ1-4	NA	CASSGGRPIEKLFF	TGTGCCAGCAGTGGGGGACGGCCGATAGAAAAACTGTTTTTT
TRBV28	NA	TRBJ1-1	NA	CASSFGLGMPMGPEAFF	TGTGCCAGCAGTTTTGGTTTGGGGATGCCCATGGGTCCAGAAGCTTTCTTT
TRBV6-5	NA	TRBJ2-7	NA	CASSYSGVVYEQYF	TGTGCCAGCAGTTACTCCGGTGTGGTGTACGAGCAGTACTTC
TRBV28	NA	TRBJ1-1	NA	CASRKGHMNTEAFF	TGTGCCAGCAGGAAGGGACATATGAACACTGAAGCTTTCTTT
TRBV30	NA	TRBJ1-1	NA	CAWSEMNTEAFF	TGTGCCTGGAGTGAAATGAACACTGAAGCTTTCTTT
TRBV28	NA	TRBJ1-3	NA	CASSTPGDSGNTIYF	TGTGCCAGCAGTACCCCGGGGGACTCTGGAAACACCATATATTTT
TRBV27	NA	TRBJ2-3	TRBD2	CASSLSDGSSGRKGTDTQYF	TGTGCCAGCAGTTTATCGGACGGGTCTAGCGGTCGAAAAGGGACAGATACGCAGTATTTT
TRBV2	NA	TRBJ2-7	TRBD1	CASRQGINEQYF	TGTGCCAGTCGACAGGGTATCAACGAGCAGTACTTC
TRBV11-2	once	TRBJ1-1	NA	CASSLTVANTEAFF	TGTGCCAGCAGCCTAACTGTCGCGAACACTGAAGCTTTCTTT
TRBV7-7	few	TRBJ1-1	NA	CASSPRTVTEAFF	TGTGCCAGCAGCCCCCGGACTGTCACTGAAGCTTTCTTT
TRBV7-2	NA	TRBJ2-2	NA	CASSLSLGANTGELFF	TGTGCCAGCAGCTTGAGCCTAGGGGCGAACACCGGGGAGCTGTTTTTT
TRBV27	once	TRBJ1-1	TRBD1	CASIRDRGLGRPEAFF	TGTGCCAGCATACGGGACAGGGGCCTTGGGAGGCCTGAAGCTTTCTTT
TRBV28	NA	TRBJ2-3	TRBD2	CAGGASGRSWDTQYF	TGTGCCGGGGGGGCTAGCGGGAGATCATGGGATACGCAGTATTTT
TRBV30	NA	TRBJ1-1	NA	CAWSRVNTEAFF	TGTGCCTGGAGTAGAGTGAACACTGAAGCTTTCTTT
TRBV28	NA	TRBJ1-5	NA	CASSRTALKGNQPQHF	TGTGCCAGCAGTCGGACAGCCCTTAAAGGCAATCAGCCCCAGCATTTT
TRBV5-1	NA	TRBJ2-7	NA	CASRKRADTYEQYF	TGCGCCAGCAGGAAGCGGGCCGATACCTACGAGCAGTACTTC
TRBV6-5	once	TRBJ2-5	NA	CASSYLPGLQETQYF	TGTGCCAGCAGTTACCTACCGGGACTGCAAGAGACCCAGTACTTC
TRBV7-2	NA	TRBJ1-5	NA	CASSMDGLYSNQPQHF	TGTGCCAGCAGCATGGACGGCCTATATAGCAATCAGCCCCAGCATTTT
TRBV4-1	NA	TRBJ2-5	TRBD2	CASSLRTSGSFGETQYF	TGCGCCAGCAGCCTTAGGACTAGCGGGAGTTTTGGAGAGACCCAGTACTTC
TRBV21-1	NA	TRBJ1-1	NA	CASSKARWHTEAFF	TGTGCCAGCAGCAAAGCTAGGTGGCACACTGAAGCTTTCTTT
TRBV7-2	NA	TRBJ2-5	TRBD2	CASSLRTSGRGETQYF	TGTGCCAGCAGCCTCAGGACTAGCGGGAGGGGAGAGACCCAGTACTTC
TRBV18	NA	TRBJ1-1	NA	CASSPPEGMNTEAFF	TGTGCCAGCTCACCACCCGAAGGCATGAACACTGAAGCTTTCTTT
TRBV6-6	once	TRBJ2-1	TRBD1	CASRLRGQEYNEQFF	TGTGCCAGCAGACTCCGGGGACAGGAGTACAATGAGCAGTTCTTC
TRBV7-3	NA	TRBJ1-2	NA	CASSLKPGQEVRGYTF	TGTGCCAGCAGCTTAAAGCCAGGGCAGGAGGTACGAGGCTACACCTTC
TRBV4-1	NA	TRBJ2-5	NA	CASSQFPTRGQETQYF	TGCGCCAGCAGCCAATTTCCTACCCGGGGACAAGAGACCCAGTACTTC
TRBV18	NA	TRBJ2-7	TRBD1	CASSRGTGNEQYF	TGTGCCAGCTCACGCGGGACAGGGAACGAGCAGTACTTC
TRBV28	NA	TRBJ2-5	NA	CASSSGAAGQETQYF	TGTGCCAGCAGTTCAGGGGCCGCTGGGCAAGAGACCCAGTACTTC